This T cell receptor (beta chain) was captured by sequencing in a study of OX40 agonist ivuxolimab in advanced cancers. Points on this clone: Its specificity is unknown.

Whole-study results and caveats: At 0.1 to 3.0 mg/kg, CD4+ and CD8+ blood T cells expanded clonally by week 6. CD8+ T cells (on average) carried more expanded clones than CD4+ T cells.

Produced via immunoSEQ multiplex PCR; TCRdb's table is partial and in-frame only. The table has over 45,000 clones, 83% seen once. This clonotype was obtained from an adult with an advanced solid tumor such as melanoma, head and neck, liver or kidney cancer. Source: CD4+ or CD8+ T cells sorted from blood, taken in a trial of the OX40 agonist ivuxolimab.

DNA of the CDR3: TGTGCCAGCAGCGTGACTAGCCGGAGACCCACAGATACGCAGTATTTT. It specifies CASSVTSRRPTDTQYF. The chain recombines TRBV7-2 with TRBJ2-3; 7 bases fit TRBD2. V lost 5 bases, J lost 2 bases, and 10 bases stayed unmatched. This CDR3 contains 16 residues. Germline CDR1 is SGHTA and CDR2 is FQGNSA.